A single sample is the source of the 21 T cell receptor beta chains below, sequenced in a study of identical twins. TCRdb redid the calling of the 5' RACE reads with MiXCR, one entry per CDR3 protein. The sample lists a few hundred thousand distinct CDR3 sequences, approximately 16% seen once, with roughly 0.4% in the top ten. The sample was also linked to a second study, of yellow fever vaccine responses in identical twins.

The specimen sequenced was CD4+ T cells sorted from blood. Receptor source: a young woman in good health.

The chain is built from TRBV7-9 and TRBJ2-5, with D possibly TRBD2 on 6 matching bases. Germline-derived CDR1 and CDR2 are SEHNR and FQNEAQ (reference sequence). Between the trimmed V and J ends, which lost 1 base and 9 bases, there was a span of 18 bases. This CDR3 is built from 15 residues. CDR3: CASSLEDLWTGAQYF. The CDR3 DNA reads TGTGCCAGCAGCTTAGAGGACCTCTGGACGGGGGCCCAGTACTTC.

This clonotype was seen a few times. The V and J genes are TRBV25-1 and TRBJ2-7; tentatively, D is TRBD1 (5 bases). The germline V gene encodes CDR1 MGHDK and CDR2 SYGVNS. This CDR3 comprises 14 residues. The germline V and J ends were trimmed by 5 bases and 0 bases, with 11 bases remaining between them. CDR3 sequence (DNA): TGTGCCAGCAGTTCGGCACAGGCCTCCTACGAGCAGTACTTC. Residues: CASSSAQASYEQYF.

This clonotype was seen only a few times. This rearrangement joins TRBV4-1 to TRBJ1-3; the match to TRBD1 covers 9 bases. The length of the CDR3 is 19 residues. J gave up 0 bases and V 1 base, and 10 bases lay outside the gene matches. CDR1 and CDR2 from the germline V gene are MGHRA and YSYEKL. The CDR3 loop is CASSQVGTGLIASGNTIYF. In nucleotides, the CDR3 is TGCGCCAGCAGCCAAGTCGGGACAGGGTTAATAGCCTCTGGAAACACCATATATTTT.

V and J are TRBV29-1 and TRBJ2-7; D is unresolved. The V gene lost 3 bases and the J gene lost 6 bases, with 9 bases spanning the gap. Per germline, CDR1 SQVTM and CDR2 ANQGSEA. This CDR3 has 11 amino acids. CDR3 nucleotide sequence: TGCAGCGTTGAGTGGCAGGCCGAGCAGTACTTC. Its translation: CSVEWQAEQYF.

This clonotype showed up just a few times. This chain's CDR3 is CSALGPSGELFF. The DNA for the CDR3 is TGCAGCGCCCTAGGCCCTTCCGGGGAGCTGTTTTTT. V usage is TRBV29-1 and J usage is TRBJ2-2; D ambiguous. This CDR3 is built from 12 residues. Germline lookup yields CDR1 SQVTM and CDR2 ANQGSEA. V was pared by 7 bases and J by 6 bases, with 12 bases between.

For the CDR3, the DNA is TGTGCCATCAGTGCGGCCTACGAGCAGTACTTC. It yields the protein CAISAAYEQYF. This chain links TRBV10-3 with TRBJ2-7, with D unresolved. Trimming took off 4 bases at V and 2 bases at J, with 3 bases between the two ends. The CDR3 contains 11 residues. The V gene's germline CDR1 is ENHRY and CDR2 SYGVKD.

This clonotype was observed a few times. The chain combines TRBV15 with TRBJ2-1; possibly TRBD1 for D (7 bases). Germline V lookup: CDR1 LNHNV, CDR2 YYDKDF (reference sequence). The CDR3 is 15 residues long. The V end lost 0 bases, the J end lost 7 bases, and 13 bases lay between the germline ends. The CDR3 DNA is TGTGCCACCAGCAGAGATCTGACAGGGAGGAATGAGCAGTTCTTC. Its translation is CATSRDLTGRNEQFF.

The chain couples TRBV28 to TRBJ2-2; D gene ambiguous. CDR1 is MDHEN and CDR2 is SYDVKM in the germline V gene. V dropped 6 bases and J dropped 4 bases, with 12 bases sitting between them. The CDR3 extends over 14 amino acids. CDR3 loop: CASRPGRITGELFF. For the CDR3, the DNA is TGTGCCAGCAGGCCCGGCAGGATCACCGGGGAGCTGTTTTTT.

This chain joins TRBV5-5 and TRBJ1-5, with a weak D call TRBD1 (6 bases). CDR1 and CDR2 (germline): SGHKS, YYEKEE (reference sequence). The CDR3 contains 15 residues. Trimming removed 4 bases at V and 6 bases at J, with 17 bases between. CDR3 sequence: CASSPGGRDSQPQHF. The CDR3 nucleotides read TGTGCCAGCAGCCCTGGGGGCAGGGATAGTCAGCCCCAGCATTTT.

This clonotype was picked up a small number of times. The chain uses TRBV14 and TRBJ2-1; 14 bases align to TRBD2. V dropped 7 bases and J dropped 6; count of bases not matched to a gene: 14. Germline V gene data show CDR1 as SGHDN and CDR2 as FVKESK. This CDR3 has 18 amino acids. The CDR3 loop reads CASTSGLAGVTSTNEQFF. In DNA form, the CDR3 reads TGTGCCAGCACCTCGGGACTAGCGGGGGTGACCTCCACCAATGAGCAGTTCTTC.

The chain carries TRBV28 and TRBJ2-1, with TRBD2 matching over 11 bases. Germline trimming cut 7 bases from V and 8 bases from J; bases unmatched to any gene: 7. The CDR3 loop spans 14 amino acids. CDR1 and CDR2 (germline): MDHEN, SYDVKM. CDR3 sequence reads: CASTQLAGDYEQFF. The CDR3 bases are TGTGCCAGCACCCAACTAGCGGGAGACTATGAGCAGTTCTTC.

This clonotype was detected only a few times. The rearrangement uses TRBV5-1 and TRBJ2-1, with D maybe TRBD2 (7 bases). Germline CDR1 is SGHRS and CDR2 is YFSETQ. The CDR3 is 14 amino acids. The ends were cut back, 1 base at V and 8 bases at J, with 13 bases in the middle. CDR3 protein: CASSLSTGRDEQFF. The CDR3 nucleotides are TGCGCCAGCAGCTTGTCTACAGGGAGGGATGAGCAGTTCTTC.

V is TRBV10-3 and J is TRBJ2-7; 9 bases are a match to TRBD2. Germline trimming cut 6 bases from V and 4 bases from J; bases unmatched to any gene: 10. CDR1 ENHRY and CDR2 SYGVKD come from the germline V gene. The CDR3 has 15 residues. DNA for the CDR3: TGTGCCATCAGCACCGGTAGCGGGGGTGCGTACGAGCAGTACTTC. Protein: CAISTGSGGAYEQYF.

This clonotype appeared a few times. The CDR3 sequence is CASSLAPLLPTGELFF. For the CDR3, the DNA is TGTGCCAGCAGCTTAGCTCCGCTTCTTCCGACCGGGGAGCTGTTTTTT. V and J are TRBV7-2 and TRBJ2-2; D is ambiguous. Trimming took off 0 bases at V and 5 bases at J, with 13 bases between the two ends. The CDR3 loop spans 16 amino acids. The germline V gene encodes CDR1 SGHTA and CDR2 FQGNSA.

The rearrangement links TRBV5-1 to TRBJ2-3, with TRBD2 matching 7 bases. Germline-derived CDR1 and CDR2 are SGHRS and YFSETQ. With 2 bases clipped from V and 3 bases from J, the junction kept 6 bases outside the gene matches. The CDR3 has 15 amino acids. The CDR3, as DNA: TGCGCCAGCAGCTTTAGCGCGGGAGTAACAGATACGCAGTATTTT. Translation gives CASSFSAGVTDTQYF.

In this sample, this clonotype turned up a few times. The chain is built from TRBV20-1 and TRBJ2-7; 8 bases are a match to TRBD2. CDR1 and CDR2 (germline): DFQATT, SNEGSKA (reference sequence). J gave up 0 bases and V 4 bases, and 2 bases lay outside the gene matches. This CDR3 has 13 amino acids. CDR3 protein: CSANSGASYEQYF. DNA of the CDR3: TGCAGTGCTAATAGCGGGGCCTCCTACGAGCAGTACTTC.

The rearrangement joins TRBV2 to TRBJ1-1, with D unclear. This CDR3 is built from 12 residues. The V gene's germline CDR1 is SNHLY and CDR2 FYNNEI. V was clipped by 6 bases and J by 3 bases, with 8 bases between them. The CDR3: CASRLIYTEAFF. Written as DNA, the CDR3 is TGTGCCAGCAGACTAATCTACACTGAAGCTTTCTTT.

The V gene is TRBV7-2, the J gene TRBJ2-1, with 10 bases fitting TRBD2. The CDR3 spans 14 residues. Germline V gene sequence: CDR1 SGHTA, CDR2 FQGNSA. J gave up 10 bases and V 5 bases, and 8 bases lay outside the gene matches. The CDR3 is CASSPESGRAEQFF. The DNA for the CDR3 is TGTGCCAGCAGCCCAGAGAGCGGGAGGGCCGAGCAGTTCTTC.

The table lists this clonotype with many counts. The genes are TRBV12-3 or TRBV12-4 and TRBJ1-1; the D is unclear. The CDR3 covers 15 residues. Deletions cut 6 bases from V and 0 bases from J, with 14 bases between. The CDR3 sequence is CASSERGFMNTEAFF. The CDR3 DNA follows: TGTGCCAGCAGCGAGCGGGGATTTATGAACACTGAAGCTTTCTTT.

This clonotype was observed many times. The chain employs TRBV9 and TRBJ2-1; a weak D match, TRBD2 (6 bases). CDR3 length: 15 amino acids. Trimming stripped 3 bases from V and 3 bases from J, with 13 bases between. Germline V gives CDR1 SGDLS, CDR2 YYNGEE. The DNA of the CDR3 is TGTGCCAGCAGCGCCGGGGGACTGAACTACAATGAGCAGTTCTTC. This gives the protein CASSAGGLNYNEQFF.

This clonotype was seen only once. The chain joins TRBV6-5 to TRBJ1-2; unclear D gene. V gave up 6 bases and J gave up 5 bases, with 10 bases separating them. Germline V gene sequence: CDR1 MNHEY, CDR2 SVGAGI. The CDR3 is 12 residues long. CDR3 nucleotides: TGTGCCAGCAGCCGGGATTTTTATGGCTACACCTTC. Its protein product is CASSRDFYGYTF.